These 8 T cell receptor beta chains came from one sample sequenced in a study of chemoradiotherapy in HPV16-positive cancers. The data were produced by immunoSEQ multiplex PCR, yet TCRdb's version contains in-frame clones alone and is incomplete. The sample includes 950 to 1,200 clones, approximately 90% of them seen just once. Specimen: tumor tissue, collected from a patient who underwent chemoradiotherapy. The origin of the receptors is a human donor with HPV-associated anogenital cancer.

The chain couples TRBV28 to TRBJ1-2, with TRBD1 as a possible D gene (6 bases). This CDR3 is 19 amino acids long. V shed 1 base and J shed 4 bases, with 25 bases lying between them. The V gene's germline CDR1 is MDHEN and CDR2 SYDVKM. CDR3 coding DNA: TGTGCCAGCAGTTTATTCGGTATGGGACGTCAGGGGAATGCCTATGGCTACACCTTC. Amino acids: CASSLFGMGRQGNAYGYTF.

The gene calls are TRBV5-1 and TRBJ2-1; 7 positions agree with TRBD2. J lost 6 bases, V lost 7 bases, and 10 bases had no gene match. Germline lookup yields CDR1 SGHRS and CDR2 YFSETQ. The CDR3 is 14 amino acids. CDR3 protein: CASRGSGPRNEQFF. In nucleotides, the CDR3 is TGCGCCAGCCGGGGTAGCGGGCCCCGCAATGAGCAGTTCTTC.

The V call is TRBV2, the J call TRBJ1-4; no reliable D call. The CDR3 contains 13 residues. Trimming stripped 5 bases from V and 5 bases from J, with 9 bases between. Germline V gene lookup returns CDR1 SNHLY and CDR2 FYNNEI. The DNA of the CDR3 is TGTGCCAGCAGTTTCGAGTACAATGAAAAACTGTTTTTT. This encodes CASSFEYNEKLFF.

The rearrangement joins TRBV4-1 to TRBJ2-1, with TRBD2 matching over 8 bases. J gave up 6 bases and V 4 bases, and 8 bases lay outside the gene matches. CDR3 length equals 15 residues. Per germline, CDR1 MGHRA and CDR2 YSYEKL. The chain's CDR3 is CASSRRAGEGNEQFF. CDR3 coding DNA: TGCGCCAGCAGCCGAAGAGCGGGAGAGGGCAATGAGCAGTTCTTC.

The V call is TRBV27, the J call TRBJ1-1, with TRBD1 matching over 7 bases. This CDR3 contains 13 residues. Germline CDR1 MNHEY, CDR2 SMNVEV (reference sequence). J lost 3 bases, V lost 3 bases, and 1 base had no gene match. CDR3 amino acids: CASSFQGDTEAFF. CDR3 bases: TGTGCCAGCAGTTTTCAGGGGGACACTGAAGCTTTCTTT.

The rearrangement joins TRBV10-3 to TRBJ2-1, with no clear D. Germline CDR1 and CDR2: ENHRY and SYGVKD. Between the trimmed V and J ends, which lost 10 bases and 8 bases, there was a span of 18 bases. The CDR3 runs 13 residues. The CDR3 region is CATRISQGDEQFF. The CDR3 DNA reads as TGTGCCACCAGAATATCCCAAGGCGATGAGCAGTTCTTC.

The genes are TRBV29-1 and TRBJ1-1; no clear D. In germline, CDR1 is SQVTM, CDR2 ANQGSEA. Deletions cut 8 bases from V and 0 bases from J, with 16 bases between. CDR3 length: 14 amino acids. The CDR3 spells CSSGSDVMNTEAFF. Here the CDR3 DNA reads TGCAGCTCTGGGTCGGACGTTATGAACACTGAAGCTTTCTTT.

This clone was detected a few times. This sequence joins TRBV7-8 and TRBJ2-6, with TRBD1 matching 7 bases. The length of the CDR3 is 18 residues. Germline assignment: CDR1 SGHVS and CDR2 FQNEAQ. V lost 6 bases and J lost 0; bases outside the gene matches: 11. CDR3 DNA sequence: TGTGCCAGCAGGGCCGTGGCCGCAGGGGGCTCTGGGGCCAACGTCCTGACTTTC. The encoded protein is CASRAVAAGGSGANVLTF.